Listed below are T cell receptor beta chains from one sample, sequenced in a study of cytomegalovirus exposure and HLA in healthy donors. Generated by immunoSEQ multiplex PCR, the TCRdb table keeps only in-frame clones and is missing some. This table has about 190,000 clones, over 70% appearing once. Sequencing was carried out using PBMCs. The receptors shown here come from a man between 50 and 59 years old in good health and CMV-seronegative. Each CDR3 is given with its conserved first and last residue. A D gene is named only where the DNA matches it firmly. Rows give clone size only sometimes, using once, few, many, or a class for an expanded clone.

d_call	cdr3_length	clone_size	j_call	v_call	cdr3_aa	cdr3_nt
.	15	.	TRBJ1-1	TRBV7-9	CASSISGVLNTEAFF	TGTGCCAGCAGCATCTCAGGGGTCTTGAACACTGAAGCTTTCTTT
.	14	.	TRBJ1-6	TRBV27	CASSLRQTNSPLHF	TGTGCCAGCAGTCTCCGACAGACAAATTCACCCCTCCACTTT
.	17	.	TRBJ2-1	TRBV27	CASSYTGGLPGHNEQFF	TGTGCCAGCAGTTATACGGGGGGCTTACCGGGTCACAATGAGCAGTTCTTC
.	15	.	TRBJ2-1	TRBV4-3	CASSHGTPAYNEQFF	TGCGCCAGCAGCCACGGGACTCCTGCCTACAATGAGCAGTTCTTC
.	14	few	TRBJ2-2	TRBV5-5	CASSLASGIRELFF	TGTGCCAGCAGCCTGGCTTCGGGAATCAGGGAGCTGTTTTTT
.	12	.	TRBJ1-5	TRBV12-5	CASKIGDQPQHF	TGTGCTAGTAAAATCGGGGATCAGCCCCAGCATTTT
.	14	.	TRBJ1-4	TRBV2	CASNEGGVGEKLFF	TGTGCCAGCAACGAAGGGGGTGTTGGAGAAAAACTGTTTTTT
.	14	.	TRBJ1-5	TRBV6-5	CASSSDSSNQPQHF	TGTGCCAGCAGCTCTGACAGTAGCAATCAGCCCCAGCATTTT
.	11	.	TRBJ2-7	TRBV12-5	CASGLFYEQYF	TGTGCTAGTGGTCTCTTCTACGAGCAGTACTTC
.	14	.	TRBJ2-7	TRBV14	CASSLRTLSYEQYF	TGTGCCAGCAGCCTCCGGACTCTCTCCTACGAGCAGTACTTC
.	13	.	TRBJ1-1	TRBV27	CASSYRVNTEAFF	TGTGCCAGCAGTTACAGGGTGAACACTGAAGCTTTCTTT
TRBD2	14	.	TRBJ2-3	TRBV7-9	CASSGGGAADTQYF	TGTGCCAGCAGCGGCGGGGGGGCCGCAGATACGCAGTATTTT
TRBD1	13	.	TRBJ2-3	TRBV2	CASREDRADTQYF	TGTGCCAGCAGGGAGGACAGGGCGGATACGCAGTATTTT
.	15	.	TRBJ1-2	TRBV11-3	CASSPPTSGGRGYTF	TGTGCCAGCAGCCCCCCAACGAGTGGAGGCCGTGGCTACACCTTC
TRBD1	15	.	TRBJ1-2	TRBV7-9	CSSSDGQGASYGYTF	TGTTCCAGCAGCGATGGACAGGGGGCGTCTTATGGCTACACCTTC
TRBD1	14	few	TRBJ2-7	TRBV9	CASSPTTGVYEQYF	TGTGCCAGCAGCCCGACGACAGGGGTGTACGAGCAGTACTTC